Following are 25 T cell receptor beta chains from one sample sequenced in a study of cytomegalovirus exposure and HLA in healthy donors. Primers for the PCR totalled 60 Vbeta and 13 Jbeta. Sequencing used immunoSEQ multiplex PCR; TCRdb keeps in-frame clones, though not all of them. The table has about 170,000 clones, 77% seen once. The sequencing sample was made of PBMCs. The source of these receptors is a woman in her thirties in good health and CMV-seropositive.

V is TRBV29-1 and J is TRBJ2-1, with TRBD2 identical over 13 bases. CDR3 length equals 17 residues. The trim removed 4 bases at V and 0 bases at J, leaving 6 bases unmatched. Germline assignment: CDR1 SQVTM and CDR2 ANQGSEA. The CDR3 region is CSVGLAGGRSSYNEQFF. CDR3 DNA sequence: TGCAGCGTTGGACTAGCGGGAGGCCGGAGCTCCTACAATGAGCAGTTCTTC.

This chain joins TRBV28 and TRBJ2-3, with D tentatively TRBD2 (5 bases). Trimming removed 1 base at V and 5 bases at J, with 10 bases between. Germline values: CDR1 MDHEN, CDR2 SYDVKM. The CDR3 covers 14 residues. As DNA, the CDR3 is TGTGCCAGCAGTTTATCAGCGGTTGGAGATACGCAGTATTTT. Protein sequence: CASSLSAVGDTQYF.

V is TRBV7-3 and J is TRBJ2-2, with D possibly matching TRBD2 (6 bases). Trimming took 3 bases from V and 9 from J, leaving 20 bases between them. CDR3 size: 16 residues. Germline V lookup: CDR1 SGHTA, CDR2 FQGTGA. The CDR3 region has the DNA TGTGCCAGCAGCTTCGATGGGACTTCCCTTATCCGGGAGCTGTTTTTT. Translating it yields CASSFDGTSLIRELFF.

Concerning this clone: Relative to the germline gene, one junction end is altered; a read error may explain this. This chain links TRBV6-1 with TRBJ2-2; unclear D gene. The CDR3 is 14 amino acids. From germline, CDR1 is MNHNS and CDR2 SASEGT. As DNA, the CDR3 is TGTGCCAGCGGTGAAGACGGGAACACCGGGGAGCTGTTTTTT. Its protein product is CASGEDGNTGELFF.

The CDR3 region is CASGWTSGKGLDEQFF. The CDR3 DNA is TGCGCCAGCGGATGGACTAGCGGGAAAGGGCTCGATGAGCAGTTCTTC. The rearrangement uses TRBV10-2 and TRBJ2-1, with TRBD2 identical over 12 bases. The J segment lost 8 bases and the V segment lost 8 bases, leaving 13 bases of the junction unmatched. The CDR3 contains 16 residues. Germline lookup yields CDR1 WSHSY and CDR2 SAAADI.

The gene calls are TRBV7-8 and TRBJ1-1; D unclear. CDR1 and CDR2 (germline): SGHVS, FQNEAQ. The CDR3 runs 14 residues. V lost 5 bases to trimming and J lost 1 base, with 11 bases between them. The CDR3 DNA sequence: TGTGCCAGCAGCCCCTCGGTCCCGAACACTGAAGCTTTCTTT. Residues: CASSPSVPNTEAFF.

This clone was recorded only once. The V and J genes are TRBV12-5 and TRBJ2-3, with TRBD1 as a possible D gene (5 bases). V was cut by 6 bases and J by 6 bases, with 13 bases left in between. The CDR3 sequence is 13 residues long. CDR1 and CDR2 (germline): LGHNT, FRNRAP. CDR3 nucleotide sequence: TGTGCTAGTGGCCTGGGGCTTGCCGATACGCAGTATTTT. Residues: CASGLGLADTQYF.

The genes are TRBV15 and TRBJ1-4, with 8 positions matching TRBD1. Germline CDR1 LNHNV, CDR2 YYDKDF (reference sequence). With V trimmed by 0 bases and J by 5 bases, 5 bases remained unmatched. The CDR3 runs to 16 residues. The CDR3 loop is CATSRDRGTGNEKLFF. DNA for the CDR3: TGTGCCACCAGCAGAGATAGGGGGACAGGAAATGAAAAACTGTTTTTT.

This chain joins TRBV11-2 and TRBJ1-5; 8 nucleotides agree with TRBD1. Germline CDR1 SGHAT, CDR2 FQNNGV. J gave up 9 bases and V 5 bases, and 9 bases lay outside the gene matches. CDR3 size: 14 residues. The CDR3 reads CASSNRQGAGPQHF. The CDR3 coding sequence is TGTGCCAGCAGCAACCGGCAGGGGGCCGGGCCCCAGCATTTT.

This rearrangement joins TRBV6-1 to TRBJ2-7; no reliable D call. This CDR3 spans 14 amino acids. The germline V gene has CDR1 MNHNS and CDR2 SASEGT. The V end lost 10 bases, the J end lost 0 bases, and 16 bases lay between the germline ends. CDR3 coding DNA: TGTGCCACCACAGTCGATTCAAACTCCTACGAGCAGTACTTC. The encoded protein is CATTVDSNSYEQYF.

The rearrangement uses TRBV18 and TRBJ2-1, with 8 positions matching TRBD1. CDR3 length equals 14 residues. The V gene end was trimmed by 0 bases and the J gene end by 8 bases; junction bases not matched to a gene: 3. In germline, CDR1 is KGHSH, CDR2 LQKENI. The CDR3 region is CASSPPLQGDEQFF. In DNA form, the CDR3 reads TGTGCCAGCTCACCACCCTTACAGGGGGATGAGCAGTTCTTC. The full variable domain, its missing parts supplied by reference TRBV18 and TRBJ2-1, is NAGVMQNPRHLVRRRGQEARLRCSPMKGHSHVYWYRQLPEEGLKFMVYLQKENIIDESGMPKERFSAEFPKEGPSILRIQQVVRGDSAAYFCASSPPLQGDEQFFGPGTRLTVL.

CDR3 sequence (DNA): TGTGCCAGCAGTTTAAGTGTGCGGGAGGGTCGAGATACGCAGTATTTT. Protein sequence: CASSLSVREGRDTQYF. This chain links TRBV27 with TRBJ2-3; 9 bases map to TRBD2. CDR1 and CDR2 from the germline V gene are MNHEY and SMNVEV (reference sequence). The CDR3 has 16 amino acids. Losses at the gene ends were 2 bases for V and 5 bases for J; bases not matched to a gene: 8.

J is TRBJ1-4 and V is TRBV9, with 10 bases aligning to TRBD1. J was trimmed by 4 bases and V by 5 bases; bases with no gene match: 8. Looked up from germline, CDR1 is SGDLS and CDR2 is YYNGEE. The CDR3 has 16 residues. The CDR3 protein is CASRPGTGAINEKLFF. CDR3 nucleotide sequence: TGTGCCAGCAGGCCCGGGACAGGGGCCATTAATGAAAAACTGTTTTTT.

The rearrangement joins TRBV2 to TRBJ2-2, with a tentative D call TRBD1 (7 bases). V was clipped by 5 bases and J by 1 base, with 11 bases between them. The CDR3 length is 15 residues. CDR1 SNHLY and CDR2 FYNNEI come from the germline V gene. CDR3 amino acids: CASSLRDRNTGELFF. The CDR3 DNA reads TGTGCCAGCAGTCTGCGGGACAGGAACACCGGGGAGCTGTTTTTT.

The V gene is TRBV9, the J gene TRBJ2-2, with 9 positions matching TRBD1. CDR3 size: 17 residues. The germline V gene encodes CDR1 SGDLS and CDR2 YYNGEE. V lost 0 bases and J lost 5; bases outside the gene matches: 8. The CDR3 nucleotides are TGTGCCAGCAGCGTAGTAGGCAGGACAGGGGAGACCGGGGAGCTGTTTTTT. As protein: CASSVVGRTGETGELFF.

This chain connects TRBV29-1 to TRBJ1-1; a possible D gene is TRBD1 (5 bases). This CDR3 is 13 amino acids long. The germline CDR1 and CDR2 sequences are SQVTM and ANQGSEA. The V end was cut by 6 bases, the J end by 4 bases, with 15 bases between. The CDR3 region has the DNA TGCAGCGTCAAGCCGGGCGGGGGCACTGAAGCTTTCTTT. Its protein is CSVKPGGGTEAFF.

The chain carries TRBV6-5 and TRBJ1-2, with 7 bases aligning to TRBD1. J gave up 0 bases and V 4 bases, and 2 bases lay outside the gene matches. The CDR3 length is 14 residues. Germline CDR1 reads MNHEY; CDR2 reads SVGAGI. The CDR3 is CASSLGTANYGYTF. As DNA, the CDR3 is TGTGCCAGCAGTTTAGGGACAGCTAACTATGGCTACACCTTC.

V and J are TRBV28 and TRBJ1-2, with 7 bases matching TRBD1. Per the germline V gene, CDR1 is MDHEN and CDR2 is SYDVKM. The CDR3 runs to 12 residues. V was clipped by 7 bases and J by 10 bases; unmatched bases: 9. CDR3 in amino acids: CASTFLTGIYTF. The CDR3 nucleotides are TGTGCCAGCACCTTCTTGACAGGGATCTACACCTTC.

The chain couples TRBV7-8 to TRBJ1-4, with D maybe TRBD1 (5 bases). Germline V gene lookup returns CDR1 SGHVS and CDR2 FQNEAQ. This CDR3 has 15 residues. V lost 2 bases to trimming and J lost 0 bases, with 7 bases between them. Here the CDR3 DNA reads TGTGCCAGCAGCTTAAGGGGTGCAACTAATGAAAAACTGTTTTTT. Translation gives CASSLRGATNEKLFF. The full variable domain, its missing parts supplied by reference TRBV7-8 and TRBJ1-4, is GAGVSQSPRYKVAKRGQDVALRCDPISGHVSLFWYQQALGQGPEFLTYFQNEAQLDKSGLPSDRFFAERPEGSVSTLKIQRTQQEDSAVYLCASSLRGATNEKLFFGSGTQLSVL.

The V call is TRBV20-1, the J call TRBJ2-7; tentative D call: TRBD2 (6 bases). The CDR3 is 11 amino acids. V shed 5 bases and J shed 5 bases, with 10 bases lying between them. In germline, CDR1 is DFQATT, CDR2 SNEGSKA (reference sequence). CDR3 loop: CSAARLDEQYF. CDR3 coding DNA: TGCAGTGCTGCTCGACTAGACGAGCAGTACTTC.

V usage is TRBV6-5 and J usage is TRBJ1-4; D gene unclear. Looked up from germline, CDR1 is MNHEY and CDR2 is SVGAGI. V lost 9 bases to trimming and J lost 5 bases, with 13 bases between them. This CDR3 has 13 residues. The chain's CDR3 is CASSGGPNEKLFF. As DNA, the CDR3 is TGTGCCAGTTCTGGAGGTCCCAATGAAAAACTGTTTTTT.

This chain links TRBV5-1 with TRBJ2-7, with 7 bases identical to TRBD1. Germline V gives CDR1 SGHRS, CDR2 YFSETQ. The CDR3 consists of 16 residues. The V and J ends lost 4 bases and 2 bases, in that order; junction bases with no gene match: 12. CDR3 region: CASSPESAGGAYEQYF. For the CDR3, the DNA is TGCGCCAGCAGCCCCGAGTCCGCAGGGGGAGCCTACGAGCAGTACTTC.

The genes are TRBV10-3 and TRBJ2-3; 10 nucleotides match TRBD2. The CDR3 sequence is 15 residues long. The V gene's germline CDR1 is ENHRY and CDR2 SYGVKD. J was trimmed by 5 bases and V by 6 bases; bases with no gene match: 8. CDR3 nucleotides: TGTGCCATCAGCCTCCTAGCGGGGGAGGGAGATACGCAGTATTTT. Its translation is CAISLLAGEGDTQYF.

This rearrangement joins TRBV12-5 to TRBJ2-3; 8 bases align to TRBD2. There are 22 residues in the CDR3. Losses at the gene ends were 0 bases for V and 6 bases for J; bases not matched to a gene: 26. Germline CDR1 reads LGHNT; CDR2 reads FRNRAP. CDR3: CASGLVLVGLVSREDSRDTQYF. DNA of the CDR3: TGTGCTAGTGGTTTGGTACTCGTGGGGCTGGTTTCGCGGGAGGATTCACGGGATACGCAGTATTTT.

This chain connects TRBV28 to TRBJ1-1, with 8 bases fitting TRBD1. This CDR3 is built from 13 residues. Trimming at V came to 5 bases and at J to 11 bases, leaving 10 bases not matched to a gene. The germline V gene has CDR1 MDHEN and CDR2 SYDVKM. The CDR3 here is CASSLPGTGGAFF. The CDR3 DNA is TGTGCCAGCAGTCTACCCGGGACAGGAGGGGCTTTCTTT.